The 7 T cell receptor beta chains reported below all come from one sample, sequenced in a study of OX40 agonist ivuxolimab in advanced cancers. The library was generated by the immunoSEQ multiplex PCR assay. TCRdb limited this immuneACCESS table to in-frame rearrangements with V and J called. A share of clones is missing; checked studies link under half to unresolved V genes, and the rest is unexplained. For this sample the table gives tens of thousands of clones, of which 75% to 90% were detected only once. Approximately 12% of the sample goes to the ten largest clones. The sample here was CD4+ or CD8+ T cells sorted from blood, taken in a trial of the OX40 agonist ivuxolimab. The receptors here all came from an adult with an advanced solid tumor such as melanoma, head and neck, liver or kidney cancer.

V and J are TRBV5-6 and TRBJ2-1; maybe TRBD1 (6 bases). The CDR3 contains 16 residues. Germline V gene lookup returns CDR1 SGHDT and CDR2 YYEEEE. Deletions cut 0 bases from V and 3 bases from J, with 13 bases between. The DNA for the CDR3 is TGTGCCAGCAGCTTGGTAAGGACGACAGGCTACAATGAGCAGTTCTTC. Translation gives CASSLVRTTGYNEQFF.

The CDR3 DNA sequence: TGTGCCAGCAGTCCCTCGTTTCGGGGAAACACTGAAGCTTTCTTT. As protein: CASSPSFRGNTEAFF. The chain recombines TRBV27 with TRBJ1-1; no clear D gene. V was trimmed by 5 bases and J by 2 bases, leaving 15 bases between them. CDR1 is MNHEY and CDR2 is SMNVEV in the germline V gene (reference sequence). This CDR3 contains 15 residues.

J is TRBJ2-2 and V is TRBV2; TRBD2 might be the D (5 bases). Trimming stripped 7 bases from V and 0 bases from J, with 27 bases between. Germline CDR1 reads SNHLY; CDR2 reads FYNNEI. This CDR3 region has 20 residues. CDR3 protein: CASTEMGVNFGTTNTGELFF. The CDR3 region has the DNA TGTGCCAGCACCGAAATGGGAGTGAACTTTGGCACTACGAACACCGGGGAGCTGTTTTTT.

The chain carries TRBV5-5 and TRBJ2-3, with no clear D. V was cut by 0 bases and J by 4 bases, with 6 bases left in between. CDR1 and CDR2 (germline): SGHKS, YYEKEE (reference sequence). The CDR3 is 13 residues long. The CDR3 bases are TGTGCCAGCAGCTTGGTGTCCCCAGATACGCAGTATTTT. It encodes CASSLVSPDTQYF. Supplemented by reference TRBV5-5 and TRBJ2-3, the full variable domain reads DAGVTQSPTHLIKTRGQQVTLRCSPISGHKSVSWYQQVLGQGPQFIFQYYEKEERGRGNFPDRFSARQFPNYSSELNVNALLLGDSALYLCASSLVSPDTQYFGPGTRLTVL.

J is TRBJ1-2 and V is TRBV13, with D unresolved. Trimming removed 5 bases at V and 7 bases at J, with 20 bases between. The germline V gene has CDR1 PRHDT and CDR2 FYEKMQ (reference sequence). The CDR3 extends over 15 amino acids. The CDR3 region has the DNA TGTGCCAGCAGCCTAGACCTGTCCAGAGAAGGTGGCTACACCTTC. This codes for CASSLDLSREGGYTF.

The genes are TRBV9 and TRBJ1-5; TRBD1 aligns across 7 bases. V lost 4 bases and J lost 6; bases outside the gene matches: 7. The CDR3 is 14 residues long. Germline assignment: CDR1 SGDLS and CDR2 YYNGEE. CDR3 coding DNA: TGTGCCAGCAGCCCTGGGACAGCGGGTCAGCCCCAGCATTTT. Translated, it gives CASSPGTAGQPQHF.

V gene TRBV27 combines with J gene TRBJ2-5, with 12 bases that match TRBD2. The trim removed 6 bases at V and 0 bases at J, leaving 5 bases unmatched. CDR3 length: 16 amino acids. Germline V gene lookup returns CDR1 MNHEY and CDR2 SMNVEV (reference sequence). CDR3: CASSGGLAGNQETQYF. The CDR3 DNA follows: TGTGCCAGCAGCGGCGGACTAGCGGGAAACCAAGAGACCCAGTACTTC.